A single sample gave rise to the 20 T cell receptor beta chains below, sequenced in a study of early T cells in non-severe SARS-CoV-2 infection. TCRdb re-analysed the 5' RACE reads in MiXCR, keeping a single row per CDR3 protein. The table includes around 53,000 distinct CDR3 sequences, 12% detected once. The sequencing sample was made of whole blood. These receptors all stem from an adult who was a healthcare worker with PCR-confirmed SARS-CoV-2 infection or an uninfected control (not recorded which).

This clonotype was counted ten times or more. The chain is built from TRBV3-1 and TRBJ2-3, with D perhaps assigned TRBD1 or TRBD2 (5 bases each). This CDR3 has 15 residues. Germline V gives CDR1 LGHDT, CDR2 YNNKEL (reference sequence). Trimming removed 3 bases at V and 2 bases at J, with 12 bases between. Written as DNA, the CDR3 is TGTGCCAGCAGCCATTTCCAGGGACCCACAGATACGCAGTATTTT. Its translation is CASSHFQGPTDTQYF.

This clonotype was seen many times. CDR3 amino acids: CASSHDSLSNYGYTF. As DNA, the CDR3 is TGTGCCAGCAGCCACGACAGCCTTTCTAACTATGGCTACACCTTC. This chain uses TRBV5-4 with TRBJ1-2, with D maybe TRBD1 (5 bases). The germline gives CDR1 SGHNT, CDR2 YYREEE (reference sequence). This CDR3 has 15 amino acids. V shed 4 bases and J shed 0 bases, with 13 bases lying between them.

This clonotype has more than one count but fewer than ten. The chain employs TRBV4-3 and TRBJ1-3, with D unclear. The V gene's germline CDR1 is LGHNA and CDR2 YSLEER. The CDR3 totals 15 residues. V gave up 1 base and J gave up 2 bases, with 9 bases separating them. In DNA form, the CDR3 reads TGCGCCAGCAGCCAAGGGGGTGGCCCTGGAAACACCATATATTTT. Its protein is CASSQGGGPGNTIYF.

The V gene is TRBV28, the J gene TRBJ1-4, with unresolved D. Germline V gene lookup returns CDR1 MDHEN and CDR2 SYDVKM. The V and J ends lost 2 bases and 8 bases respectively, with 15 bases between them. This CDR3 spans 15 amino acids. CDR3 sequence reads: CASSLGGREREKLFF. Here the CDR3 DNA reads TGTGCCAGCAGTTTAGGCGGGAGGGAACGGGAAAAACTGTTTTTT. Looking up the rest from reference TRBV28 and TRBJ1-4 gives the full variable domain: DVKVTQSSRYLVKRTGEKVFLECVQDMDHENMFWYRQDPGLGLRLIYFSYDVKMKEKGDIPEGYSVSREKKERFSLILESASTNQTSMYLCASSLGGREREKLFFGSGTQLSVL.

V gene TRBV5-4 combines with J gene TRBJ2-1; D may be TRBD2 (6 bases). Trimming cost V 1 base and J 5 bases, with 13 bases left between them. CDR1 SGHNT and CDR2 YYREEE come from the germline V gene (reference sequence). The length of the CDR3 is 15 residues. This CDR3 reads CASSLLGGANNEQFF. DNA of the CDR3: TGTGCCAGCAGCTTGTTGGGCGGGGCCAACAATGAGCAGTTCTTC.

This clonotype was found many times. V usage is TRBV6-1 and J usage is TRBJ2-1; 15 nucleotides line up with TRBD2. The germline gives CDR1 MNHNS, CDR2 SASEGT. V shed 6 bases and J 7 bases; nucleotides not matched to a gene: 7. CDR3 length: 16 residues. The CDR3 bases are TGTGCCAGCAGCCTCTGGGGACTAGCGGGGGGAAATGAGCAGTTCTTC. It translates to CASSLWGLAGGNEQFF.

This clonotype was recorded a few times. CDR3: CASTPGGETQYF. The CDR3 bases are TGTGCCAGCACCCCCGGGGGAGAGACCCAGTACTTC. The gene calls are TRBV6-2 or TRBV6-3 and TRBJ2-5; perhaps TRBD2 as D (6 bases). This CDR3 region has 12 residues. The V end lost 7 bases, the J end lost 4 bases, and 10 bases lay between the germline ends. Germline lookup yields CDR1 MNHEY and CDR2 SVGEGT.

The V gene is TRBV29-1, the J gene TRBJ1-1, with a weak D call TRBD1 (5 bases). The CDR3 totals 13 residues. In germline, CDR1 is SQVTM, CDR2 ANQGSEA. V shed 1 base and J shed 13 bases, with 19 bases lying between them. The CDR3, as DNA: TGCAGCGTTGAAGCCCCTCTTACAGGTCACGGTTTCTTT. Its protein product is CSVEAPLTGHGFF.

This clonotype was detected ten times or more. The DNA for the CDR3 is TGTGCCAGCAGCTTGGAAGGGGGAGGTGAAAAACTGTTTTTT. Its protein product is CASSLEGGGEKLFF. This chain links TRBV5-4 with TRBJ1-4; tentative D call: TRBD1 (6 bases). Trimming removed 0 bases from V and 7 bases from J, with 10 bases in between. Germline V gives CDR1 SGHNT, CDR2 YYREEE (reference sequence). The CDR3 extends over 14 amino acids. Full variable domain (rest looked up from reference TRBV5-4 and TRBJ1-4): ETGVTQSPTHLIKTRGQQVTLRCSSQSGHNTVSWYQQALGQGPQFIFQYYREEENGRGNFPPRFSGLQFPNYSSELNVNALELDDSALYLCASSLEGGGEKLFFGSGTQLSVL.

This clonotype was recorded a few times. J is TRBJ1-1 and V is TRBV29-1, with 7 bases aligning to TRBD1. The CDR3 contains 12 residues. The germline V gene encodes CDR1 SQVTM and CDR2 ANQGSEA. Trimming took 4 bases from V and 8 from J; bases not matched to a gene: 7. DNA for the CDR3: TGCAGCGTTGCAGGGGGAGGTTTGGAAGCTTTCTTT. Its translation is CSVAGGGLEAFF.

The CDR3 sequence is CAISESDGGLQYF. The CDR3, as DNA: TGTGCCATCAGTGAGTCCGATGGGGGTCTTCAGTACTTC. The chain is built from TRBV10-3 and TRBJ2-4; D may match TRBD1 or TRBD2 (5 bases each). Deletions cut 0 bases from V and 11 bases from J, with 11 bases between. Germline V CDR1 and CDR2: ENHRY, SYGVKD. This CDR3 spans 13 amino acids.

The table lists this clonotype with many counts. The chain's CDR3 is CASSLRGLHSYEQYF. The DNA of the CDR3 is TGTGCCAGCAGCTTGAGGGGCCTACACTCCTACGAGCAGTACTTC. The chain is built from TRBV5-4 and TRBJ2-7; possibly TRBD1 for D (5 bases). V was clipped by 1 base and J by 0 bases, with 11 bases between them. The CDR3 contains 15 residues. Per the germline V gene, CDR1 is SGHNT and CDR2 is YYREEE (reference sequence).

This clonotype appeared many times. CDR3 sequence: CASSYTEAYGYTF. The CDR3 DNA is TGTGCCAGCAGTTACACGGAAGCCTATGGCTACACCTTC. V gene TRBV6-2 or TRBV6-3 combines with J gene TRBJ1-2; D unresolved. With 2 bases removed from V and 4 bases from J, the gap between germline ends came to 8 bases. Germline CDR1 and CDR2: MNHEY and SVGEGT. This CDR3 region has 13 residues.

The rearrangement links TRBV29-1 to TRBJ2-3, with D uncertain. The CDR3 extends over 12 amino acids. Germline V gene lookup returns CDR1 SQVTM and CDR2 ANQGSEA. V shed 4 bases and J shed 0 bases, with 5 bases lying between them. The CDR3 sequence is CSVVGSTDTQYF. The CDR3 DNA reads TGCAGCGTTGTGGGGAGCACAGATACGCAGTATTTT.

This clonotype was observed many times. This chain links TRBV29-1 with TRBJ2-1; maybe TRBD2 (6 bases). CDR1 is SQVTM and CDR2 is ANQGSEA in the germline V gene. Trimming stripped 5 bases from V and 15 bases from J, with 14 bases between. The CDR3 spans 10 residues. DNA for the CDR3: TGCAGCGTTATCCGGGAGACACGGTTCTTC. Encoded protein: CSVIRETRFF.

This clonotype was recorded many times. This chain uses TRBV19 with TRBJ2-2; unclear D gene. Germline values: CDR1 LNHDA, CDR2 SQIVND (reference sequence). This CDR3 spans 12 amino acids. The V end was cut by 7 bases, the J end by 8 bases, with 11 bases between. The CDR3 is CASTPRSGELFF. Written as DNA, the CDR3 is TGTGCCAGTACCCCAAGGTCGGGGGAGCTGTTTTTT.

The V gene is TRBV10-3, the J gene TRBJ2-3; TRBD2 aligns across 11 bases. The CDR3 has 17 residues. V shed 6 bases and J 0 bases; nucleotides not matched to a gene: 8. Per the germline V gene, CDR1 is ENHRY and CDR2 is SYGVKD. The CDR3 region has the DNA TGTGCCATCAGGAAGCTAGCGGGAGGCCGAAGCACAGATACGCAGTATTTT. This encodes CAIRKLAGGRSTDTQYF.

V is TRBV9 and J is TRBJ1-3; D remains ambiguous. CDR1 and CDR2 (germline): SGDLS, YYNGEE. This CDR3 comprises 16 residues. V was trimmed by 0 bases and J by 0 bases, leaving 10 bases between them. CDR3 protein: CASSVEAIRSGNTIYF. CDR3 nucleotides: TGTGCCAGCAGCGTAGAGGCGATACGCTCTGGAAACACCATATATTTT.

Sample share makes this clonotype large. The chain joins TRBV7-2 to TRBJ2-7; 7 nucleotides match TRBD1. V lost 2 bases and J lost 3; bases outside the gene matches: 4. CDR1 is SGHTA and CDR2 is FQGNSA in the germline V gene. CDR3 length: 14 residues. The CDR3 spells CASSLNRGHYEQYF. CDR3 sequence (DNA): TGTGCCAGCAGCTTAAACAGGGGACACTACGAGCAGTACTTC.

This clonotype showed up just a few times. V gene TRBV5-1 combines with J gene TRBJ2-6; 13 bases match TRBD2. Germline V gene sequence: CDR1 SGHRS, CDR2 YFSETQ. V lost 4 bases to trimming and J lost 2 bases; unmatched junction nucleotides: 3. The CDR3 runs to 17 residues. This chain's CDR3 is CASSHGLAGAGANVLTF. The CDR3, as DNA: TGCGCCAGCAGCCACGGACTAGCGGGAGCTGGGGCCAACGTCCTGACTTTC.